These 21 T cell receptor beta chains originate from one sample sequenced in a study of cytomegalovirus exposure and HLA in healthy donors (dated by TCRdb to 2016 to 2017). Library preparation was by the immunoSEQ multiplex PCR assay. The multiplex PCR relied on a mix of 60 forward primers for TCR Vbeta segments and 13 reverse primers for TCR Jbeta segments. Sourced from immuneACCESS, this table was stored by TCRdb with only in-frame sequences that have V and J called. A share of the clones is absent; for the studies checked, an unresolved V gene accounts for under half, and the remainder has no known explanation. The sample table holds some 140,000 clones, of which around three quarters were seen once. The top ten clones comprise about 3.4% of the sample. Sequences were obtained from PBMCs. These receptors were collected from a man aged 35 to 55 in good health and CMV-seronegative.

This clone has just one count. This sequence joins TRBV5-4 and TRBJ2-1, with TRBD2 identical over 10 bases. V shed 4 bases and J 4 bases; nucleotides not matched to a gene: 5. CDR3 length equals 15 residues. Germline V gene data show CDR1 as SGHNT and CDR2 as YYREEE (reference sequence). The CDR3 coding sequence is TGTGCCAGCAGCCCCGGACTAGCGGAGTACAATGAGCAGTTCTTC. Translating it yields CASSPGLAEYNEQFF.

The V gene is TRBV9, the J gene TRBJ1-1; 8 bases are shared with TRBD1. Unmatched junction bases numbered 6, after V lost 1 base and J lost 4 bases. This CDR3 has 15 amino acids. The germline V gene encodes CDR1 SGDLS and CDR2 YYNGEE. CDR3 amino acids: CASSVTGQVGTEAFF. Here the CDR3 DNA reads TGTGCCAGCAGCGTAACGGGACAGGTGGGCACTGAAGCTTTCTTT. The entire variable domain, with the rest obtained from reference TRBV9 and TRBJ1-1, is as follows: DSGVTQTPKHLITATGQRVTLRCSPRSGDLSVYWYQQSLDQGLQFLIQYYNGEERAKGNILERFSAQQFPDLHSELNLSSLELGDSALYFCASSVTGQVGTEAFFGQGTRLTVV.

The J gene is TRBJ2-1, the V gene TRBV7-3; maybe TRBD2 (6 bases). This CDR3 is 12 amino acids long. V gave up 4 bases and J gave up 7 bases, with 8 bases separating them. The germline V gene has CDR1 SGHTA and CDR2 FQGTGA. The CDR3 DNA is TGTGCCAGCAGCTCGGGACTTAATGAGCAGTTCTTC. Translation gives CASSSGLNEQFF. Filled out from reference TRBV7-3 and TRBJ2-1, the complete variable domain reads GAGVSQTPSNKVTEKGKYVELRCDPISGHTALYWYRQSLGQGPEFLIYFQGTGAADDSGLPNDRFFAVRPEGSVSTLKIQRTERGDSAVYLCASSSGLNEQFFGPGTRLTVL.

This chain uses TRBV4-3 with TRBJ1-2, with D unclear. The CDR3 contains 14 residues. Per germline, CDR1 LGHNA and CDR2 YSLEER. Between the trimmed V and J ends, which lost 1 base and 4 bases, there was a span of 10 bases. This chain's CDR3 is CASSQVAGVYGYTF. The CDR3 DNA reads TGCGCCAGCAGCCAAGTGGCGGGAGTCTATGGCTACACCTTC.

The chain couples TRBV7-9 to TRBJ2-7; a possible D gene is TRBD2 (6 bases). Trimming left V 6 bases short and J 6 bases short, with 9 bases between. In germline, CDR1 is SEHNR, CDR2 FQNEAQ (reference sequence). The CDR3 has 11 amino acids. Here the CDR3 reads CASSFSGEQYF. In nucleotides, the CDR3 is TGTGCCAGCAGTTTTAGCGGCGAGCAGTACTTC.

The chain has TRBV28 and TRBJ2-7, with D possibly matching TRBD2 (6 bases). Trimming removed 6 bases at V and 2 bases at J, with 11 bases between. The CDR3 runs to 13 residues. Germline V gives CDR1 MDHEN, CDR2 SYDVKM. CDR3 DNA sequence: TGTGCCAGCAGGGTAGCGGTTACCTACGAGCAGTACTTC. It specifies CASRVAVTYEQYF.

The chain's CDR3 is CASRTSGITNEQFF. As DNA, the CDR3 is TGTGCCAGCAGAACTAGCGGGATTACCAATGAGCAGTTCTTC. The J gene is TRBJ2-1, the V gene TRBV28; TRBD2 aligns across 10 bases. With 6 bases clipped from V and 6 bases from J, the junction kept 5 bases outside the gene matches. The CDR3 loop spans 14 amino acids. Germline CDR1 and CDR2: MDHEN and SYDVKM.

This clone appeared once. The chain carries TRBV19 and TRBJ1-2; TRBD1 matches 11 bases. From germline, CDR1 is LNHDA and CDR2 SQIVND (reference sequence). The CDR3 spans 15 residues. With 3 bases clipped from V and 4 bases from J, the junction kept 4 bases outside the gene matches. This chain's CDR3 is CASSIGQGAVYGYTF. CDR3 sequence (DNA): TGTGCCAGTAGTATTGGACAGGGGGCAGTCTATGGCTACACCTTC.

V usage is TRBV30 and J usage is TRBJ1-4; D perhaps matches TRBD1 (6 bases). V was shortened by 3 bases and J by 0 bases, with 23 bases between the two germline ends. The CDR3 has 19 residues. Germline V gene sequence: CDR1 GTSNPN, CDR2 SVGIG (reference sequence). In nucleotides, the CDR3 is TGTGCCTGGAGCCCCGTTGGGGACACCAACAGAGCAACTAATGAAAAACTGTTTTTT. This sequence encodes CAWSPVGDTNRATNEKLFF.

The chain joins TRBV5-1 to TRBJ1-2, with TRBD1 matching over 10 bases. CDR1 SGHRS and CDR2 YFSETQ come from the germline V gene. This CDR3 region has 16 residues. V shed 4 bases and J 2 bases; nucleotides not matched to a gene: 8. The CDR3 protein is CASSGGGTGANYGYTF. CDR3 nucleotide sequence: TGCGCCAGCAGCGGGGGGGGGACAGGGGCGAACTATGGCTACACCTTC.

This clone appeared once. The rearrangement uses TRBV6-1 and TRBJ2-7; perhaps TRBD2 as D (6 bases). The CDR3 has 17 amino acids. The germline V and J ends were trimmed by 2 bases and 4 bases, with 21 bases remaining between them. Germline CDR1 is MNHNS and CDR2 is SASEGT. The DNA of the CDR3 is TGTGCCAGCAGTGAATTGGGGGGAAGTGGCTTAGCTTACGAGCAGTACTTC. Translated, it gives CASSELGGSGLAYEQYF.

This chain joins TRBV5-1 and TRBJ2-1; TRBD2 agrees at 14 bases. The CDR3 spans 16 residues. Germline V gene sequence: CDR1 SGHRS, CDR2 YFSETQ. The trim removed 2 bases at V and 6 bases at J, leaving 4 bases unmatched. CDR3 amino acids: CASSFSGTSGSNEQFF. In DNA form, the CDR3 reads TGCGCCAGCAGCTTTTCCGGGACTAGCGGGAGCAATGAGCAGTTCTTC.

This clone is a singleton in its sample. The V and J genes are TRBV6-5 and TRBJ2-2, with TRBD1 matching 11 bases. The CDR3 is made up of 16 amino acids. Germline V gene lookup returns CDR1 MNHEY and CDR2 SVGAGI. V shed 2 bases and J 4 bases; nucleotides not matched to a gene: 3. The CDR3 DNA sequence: TGTGCCAGCAGTTACACGGGACAGGGGGTCACCGGGGAGCTGTTTTTT. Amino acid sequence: CASSYTGQGVTGELFF.

DNA for the CDR3: TGTGCCAGCAGCTTACAGGGGCCCGGGGAGCTGTTTTTT. Translating gives CASSLQGPGELFF. This chain connects TRBV5-8 to TRBJ2-2, with TRBD1 matching over 7 bases. CDR1 is SGHTS, CDR2 YDEGEE, per germline. V lost 2 bases and J lost 6; bases outside the gene matches: 1. The length of the CDR3 is 13 residues.

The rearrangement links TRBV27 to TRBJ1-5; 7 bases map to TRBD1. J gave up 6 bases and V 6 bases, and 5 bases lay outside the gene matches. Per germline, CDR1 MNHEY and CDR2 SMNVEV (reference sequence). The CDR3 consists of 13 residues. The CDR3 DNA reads TGTGCCAGCAGCAAGACAGGGAGTCAGCCCCAGCATTTT. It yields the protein CASSKTGSQPQHF.

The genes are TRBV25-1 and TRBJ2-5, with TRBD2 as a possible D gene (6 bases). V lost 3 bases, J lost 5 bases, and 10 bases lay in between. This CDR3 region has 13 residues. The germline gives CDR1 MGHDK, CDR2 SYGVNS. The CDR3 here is CASSDGGMETQYF. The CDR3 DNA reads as TGTGCCAGCAGTGATGGGGGGATGGAGACCCAGTACTTC.

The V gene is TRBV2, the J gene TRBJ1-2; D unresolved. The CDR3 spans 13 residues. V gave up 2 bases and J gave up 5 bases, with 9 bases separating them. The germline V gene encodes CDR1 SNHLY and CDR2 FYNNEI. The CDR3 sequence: CASSEQRLYGYTF. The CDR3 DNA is TGTGCCAGCAGTGAACAGCGCTTGTATGGCTACACCTTC.

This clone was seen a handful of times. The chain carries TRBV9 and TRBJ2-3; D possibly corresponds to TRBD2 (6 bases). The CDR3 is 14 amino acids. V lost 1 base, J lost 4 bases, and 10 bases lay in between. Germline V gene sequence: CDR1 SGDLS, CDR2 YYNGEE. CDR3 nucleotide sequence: TGTGCCAGCAGCGTATTGACGGGAGCAGATACGCAGTATTTT. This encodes CASSVLTGADTQYF.

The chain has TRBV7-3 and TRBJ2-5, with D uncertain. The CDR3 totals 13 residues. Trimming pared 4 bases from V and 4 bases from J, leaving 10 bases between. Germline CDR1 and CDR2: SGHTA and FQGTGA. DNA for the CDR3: TGTGCCAGCAGCTCCGCGAGAGGAGAGACCCAGTACTTC. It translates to CASSSARGETQYF.

CDR3 nucleotides: TGTGCCAGCAGCACTCTGGGACTAGCGGGAAGGCGCAATGAGCAGTTCTTC. Protein sequence: CASSTLGLAGRRNEQFF. The chain carries TRBV7-9 and TRBJ2-1; TRBD2 agrees at 13 bases. The germline gives CDR1 SEHNR, CDR2 FQNEAQ (reference sequence). The CDR3 has 17 amino acids. Unmatched junction bases numbered 10, after V lost 5 bases and J lost 6 bases. The whole variable domain, filled in from reference TRBV7-9 and TRBJ2-1, reads DTGVSQNPRHKITKRGQNVTFRCDPISEHNRLYWYRQTLGQGPEFLTYFQNEAQLEKSRLLSDRFSAERPKGSFSTLEIQRTEQGDSAMYLCASSTLGLAGRRNEQFFGPGTRLTVL.

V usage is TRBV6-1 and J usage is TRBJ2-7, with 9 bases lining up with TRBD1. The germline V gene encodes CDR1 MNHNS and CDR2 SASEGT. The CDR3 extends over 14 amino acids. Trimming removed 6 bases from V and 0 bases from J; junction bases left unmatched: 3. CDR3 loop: CASRRTGDSYEQYF. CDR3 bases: TGTGCCAGCAGACGGACAGGGGACTCCTACGAGCAGTACTTC.